Listed below are T cell receptor beta chains from one sample, sequenced in a study of regulatory T cells in long-lasting Graves disease. One entry per CDR3 protein results from TCRdb running MiXCR on the multiplex PCR reads. Of 620,000 or so distinct CDR3 sequences in the sample, 15% to 20% are singletons; the top ten hold approximately 20%. The sample was also linked to a second study, of T cells in Graves' hyperthyroidism and ophthalmopathy.

This sample comprised peripheral blood mononuclear cells (PBMCs), obtained at new diagnosis, from a patient treated with antithyroid drugs. Source of these receptors: a woman younger than 45 with Graves disease. The CDR3 runs from the conserved cysteine through the conserved F or W. A D gene is named only where the DNA matches it firmly. Some rows mark clone size as missing; the rest say once, few, many or name a class of expanded clone.

CDR3	DNA	D	size	V	J	length
CASSQLPGSVYEQYF	TGTGCCAGCAGCCAACTCCCCGGGAGTGTCTACGAGCAGTACTTC	-	many	TRBV3-1	TRBJ2-7	15
CAWSGWTAGNTIYF	TGTGCCTGGAGTGGGTGGACAGCTGGAAACACCATATATTTT	-	-	TRBV30	TRBJ1-3	14
CASSTGVGASGQADTQYF	TGTGCCAGCAGTACAGGGGTTGGGGCTAGCGGACAGGCAGATACGCAGTATTTT	-	-	TRBV5-8	TRBJ2-3	18
CASRTSGSYERYF	TGTGCCAGCAGAACTAGCGGCTCCTACGAGCGGTACTTC	TRBD2	few	TRBV28	TRBJ2-7	13
CASRKTDTATEAFF	TGCGCCAGCAGGAAGACGGACACGGCCACTGAAGCTTTCTTT	-	-	TRBV5-1	TRBJ1-1	14
CASSEGGVWSETQYF	TGTGCCAGCAGTGAAGGCGGGGTTTGGTCAGAGACCCAGTACTTC	-	many	TRBV2	TRBJ2-5	15
CASSGRAGGSRDTQYF	TGCGCCAGCAGTGGAAGAGCGGGAGGGAGTAGAGATACGCAGTATTTT	TRBD2	many	TRBV6-1	TRBJ2-3	16
CAWSPPGTDNSPLHF	TGTGCCTGGAGTCCGCCCGGGACAGATAATTCACCCCTCCACTTT	TRBD1	few	TRBV30	TRBJ1-6	15
CASSLKQGAFETQYF	TGTGCCAGCTCACTTAAACAGGGGGCCTTTGAGACCCAGTACTTC	TRBD1	-	TRBV18	TRBJ2-5	15
CASSLATTPGEQYF	TGTGCCAGCAGTTTGGCCACGACCCCTGGGGAGCAGTACTTC	-	many	TRBV28	TRBJ2-7	14
CASSLWGTGAYEQYF	TGTGCCAGCAGCCTGTGGGGGACAGGGGCCTACGAGCAGTACTTC	TRBD1	many	TRBV14	TRBJ2-7	15
CASSLQELNQPQHF	TGTGCCAGCAGTTTGCAAGAGCTCAATCAGCCCCAGCATTTT	-	many	TRBV12-3/TRBV12-4	TRBJ1-5	14
CASSFFREGETQYF	TGTGCCAGCAGCTTCTTTCGGGAGGGGGAGACCCAGTACTTC	TRBD2	many	TRBV7-9	TRBJ2-5	14
CAYGQSSYEQYF	TGTGCTTACGGGCAAAGCTCCTACGAGCAGTACTTC	-	many	TRBV28	TRBJ2-7	12
CAISEGNQPQHF	TGTGCCATCAGTGAAGGGAATCAGCCCCAGCATTTT	-	-	TRBV10-3	TRBJ1-5	12
CASSSAGTTNSPLHF	TGTGCCAGCAGCAGCGCCGGGACGACTAATTCACCCCTCCACTTT	-	few	TRBV3-1	TRBJ1-6	15
CASSISPGRRGSSYNEQFF	TGTGCCAGTAGTATCTCCCCAGGGCGTCGCGGGAGCTCCTACAATGAGCAGTTCTTC	TRBD2	-	TRBV19	TRBJ2-1	19
CASSPPVSSYNEQFF	TGTGCCAGCTCACCACCCGTGAGCTCCTACAATGAGCAGTTCTTC	-	few	TRBV18	TRBJ2-1	15
CASSVGREAAGELFF	TGTGCCAGCAGCGTAGGACGGGAGGCAGCGGGGGAGCTGTTTTTT	TRBD2	-	TRBV9	TRBJ2-2	15
CATSDLRSGQPRANYNEQFF	TGTGCCACCAGTGATTTGCGGTCCGGACAGCCAAGAGCTAACTACAATGAGCAGTTCTTC	-	few	TRBV24-1	TRBJ2-1	20
CASIPTGGAGNEQFF	TGTGCCAGCATCCCAACAGGGGGCGCGGGCAATGAGCAGTTCTTC	TRBD1	-	TRBV11-2	TRBJ2-1	15
CASHSGVRNQPQHF	TGTGCCAGCCACTCGGGGGTGAGGAATCAGCCCCAGCATTTT	-	many	TRBV28	TRBJ1-5	14
CASSAGQGVNTEAFF	TGTGCCAGCAGCGCGGGACAGGGAGTTAACACTGAAGCTTTCTTT	TRBD1	few	TRBV9	TRBJ1-1	15
CASSHQGRKMDGYTF	TGTGCCAGCAGCCACCAAGGCAGGAAGATGGATGGCTACACCTTC	-	few	TRBV3-1	TRBJ1-2	15
CATRWERGPNTQYF	TGTGCCACCAGGTGGGAGAGGGGGCCGAATACGCAGTATTTT	TRBD1	-	TRBV15	TRBJ2-3	14
CASRSTGVQETQYF	TGTGCCAGCCGATCCACAGGGGTACAAGAGACCCAGTACTTC	TRBD1	-	TRBV2	TRBJ2-5	14
CASSFPTDTQYF	TGCGCCAGCAGCTTTCCCACAGATACGCAGTATTTT	-	few	TRBV5-1	TRBJ2-3	12
CASSDRQETQYF	TGTGCCAGCTCGGACCGCCAAGAGACCCAGTACTTC	-	few	TRBV18	TRBJ2-5	12
CASSSGKLITEAFF	TGTGCCAGTAGTTCGGGCAAGCTAATCACTGAAGCTTTCTTT	-	few	TRBV19	TRBJ1-1	14
CASSGTGTGGYNEQFF	TGTGCCAGCAGCGGGACCGGGACAGGGGGCTACAATGAGCAGTTCTTC	TRBD1	-	TRBV14	TRBJ2-1	16
CASSAPTSGATAKNIQYF	TGTGCCAGCAGTGCCCCCACCTCGGGGGCTACAGCCAAAAACATTCAGTACTTC	-	few	TRBV9	TRBJ2-4	18
CASSLHESFTQYF	TGCGCCAGCAGCTTGCATGAGAGCTTTACGCAGTATTTT	-	-	TRBV5-1	TRBJ2-3	13
CASSLMASGTIQETQYF	TGTGCCAGCAGCTTAATGGCTAGCGGGACAATCCAAGAGACCCAGTACTTC	TRBD2	many	TRBV7-3	TRBJ2-5	17
CASSQDLPSGLTDTQYF	TGTGCCAGCAGCCAAGATCTGCCCAGCGGACTTACAGATACGCAGTATTTT	-	few	TRBV3-1	TRBJ2-3	17
CASTRDSNTQYF	TGTGCCAGCACCAGGGACTCGAATACGCAGTATTTT	-	-	TRBV6-1	TRBJ2-3	12
CASSSYKNTGELFF	TGTGCCAGCAGCTCTTATAAGAACACCGGGGAGCTGTTTTTT	-	-	TRBV7-2	TRBJ2-2	14
CASSLWGSETQYF	TGTGCCAGCAGTTTGTGGGGCTCAGAGACCCAGTACTTC	-	many	TRBV12-3/TRBV12-4	TRBJ2-5	13
CASSEIPAVAGLF	TGTGCCAGCAGTGAAATCCCCGCAGTGGCAGGGCTTTTT	-	many	TRBV6-1	TRBJ1-1	13
CASSLGYFTEAFF	TGTGCCAGCAGCTTGGGGTATTTCACTGAAGCTTTCTTT	-	-	TRBV5-5	TRBJ1-1	13